The 5 T cell receptor beta chains reported below all come from one sample, sequenced in a study of cytomegalovirus exposure and HLA in healthy donors. Primers included in the PCR were 60 Vbeta and 13 Jbeta primers. Some clones are missing from TCRdb's copy, which holds only in-frame ones; the method was immunoSEQ multiplex PCR. Of around 130,000 clones in the sample, around 80% were seen once. Material for sequencing was PBMCs. Source of these receptors: a man aged 25 to 40 in good health and CMV-seronegative.

The chain uses TRBV4-3 and TRBJ1-2, with 9 nucleotides matching TRBD1. With V trimmed by 3 bases and J by 2 bases, 7 bases remained unmatched. The CDR3 is made up of 16 amino acids. Germline-derived CDR1 and CDR2 are LGHNA and YSLEER. The chain's CDR3 is CASSQQSTGGNYGYTF. CDR3 DNA sequence: TGCGCCAGCAGCCAGCAATCCACAGGGGGCAACTATGGCTACACCTTC.

This sequence joins TRBV6-1 and TRBJ1-1; maybe TRBD1 (5 bases). The CDR3 is made up of 14 amino acids. Trimming stripped 4 bases from V and 1 base from J, with 10 bases between. Germline V lookup: CDR1 MNHNS, CDR2 SASEGT. The CDR3 region has the DNA TGTGCCAGCAGTGTCAGGGTTACGAACACTGAAGCTTTCTTT. It is translated as CASSVRVTNTEAFF.

The gene calls are TRBV19 and TRBJ2-3; 7 positions agree with TRBD2. CDR1 is LNHDA, CDR2 SQIVND, per germline (reference sequence). The CDR3 extends over 17 amino acids. J lost 6 bases, V lost 3 bases, and 15 bases had no gene match. In DNA, the CDR3 is TGTGCCAGTAGTATTGGCTTGAGCGGGAACTTAGGGGATACGCAGTATTTT. Amino acid sequence: CASSIGLSGNLGDTQYF. The entire variable domain, with the rest obtained from reference TRBV19 and TRBJ2-3, is as follows: DGGITQSPKYLFRKEGQNVTLSCEQNLNHDAMYWYRQDPGQGLRLIYYSQIVNDFQKGDIAEGYSVSREKKESFPLTVTSAQKNPTAFYLCASSIGLSGNLGDTQYFGPGTRLTVL.

The chain recombines TRBV5-1 with TRBJ2-1, with D maybe TRBD2 (6 bases). Trimming stripped 4 bases from V and 3 bases from J, with 14 bases between. The CDR3 is made up of 15 amino acids. Germline-derived CDR1 and CDR2 are SGHRS and YFSETQ. In DNA, the CDR3 is TGCGCCAGCAGCCTAGGGGTAGCGGTCTACAATGAGCAGTTCTTC. Residues: CASSLGVAVYNEQFF.

Only one count was recorded for this clone. The chain recombines TRBV7-9 with TRBJ2-1, with D perhaps matching TRBD1 (5 bases). This CDR3 is built from 15 residues. Germline CDR1 is SEHNR and CDR2 is FQNEAQ (reference sequence). Trimming removed 5 bases at V and 0 bases at J, with 11 bases between. The CDR3 region is CASSPVQGSYNEQFF. For the CDR3, the DNA is TGTGCCAGCAGCCCTGTGCAGGGCTCCTACAATGAGCAGTTCTTC.